The sequence of this T cell receptor beta chain was determined in a study of blood T cell repertoires in COVID-19. Study details: The United States, Italy and Spain provided the acute and convalescent COVID-19 samples.

Study processing details: Amplifying reference gene primers gave estimates of nucleated cell counts. Clones were sequenced by immunoSEQ multiplex PCR, and TCRdb holds only the in-frame ones, with some missing. V and J calls plus clone size are reproduced from that table; the DNA served to infer D and trimming. In the table there are hundreds of thousands of clones, around nine tenths of which are singletons. Assignments of participants to cohorts depended upon their own reported clinical history. Cohort 3 recovery required two negative PCRs, clearance, or symptom resolution. The sequence derives from a woman aged 45-65 years who had recovered from COVID-19. Sequenced input: PBMCs or T cells enriched from blood (not recorded which).

The CDR3 nucleotides are TGTGCCAGCAGCTTGAACAGGGACACTGAAGCTTTCTTT. Protein sequence: CASSLNRDTEAFF. The V call is TRBV7-8, the J call TRBJ1-1, with D maybe TRBD1 (6 bases). The CDR3 covers 13 residues. The germline gives CDR1 SGHVS, CDR2 FQNEAQ. Trimming took off 3 bases at V and 3 bases at J, with 8 bases between the two ends.